This entry concerns a single T cell receptor beta chain. Measured with immunoSEQ multiplex PCR; TCRdb has only the in-frame clones, and not every one. The repertoire has some 150,000 clones, around three quarters of them found once; the top ten carry 9.5% to 15%. These data come from a study of cytotoxic CD8 clonotypes in ibrutinib-treated CLL. Study-level background: Median treatment time before response sampling was eleven to twelve months, range 6 to 36.

The CDR3 spans 18 residues. Germline-derived CDR1 and CDR2 are MNHEY and SMNVEV (reference sequence). V was clipped by 4 bases and J by 3 bases; unmatched bases: 13. The sequence was collected from a human donor with chronic lymphocytic leukemia. Sequenced here: PBMCs, sampled after 12 months of ibrutinib treatment. This chain links TRBV27 with TRBJ2-4; the match to TRBD1 covers 9 bases. The CDR3 spells CASSSTSLQGAGKNIQYF. The DNA of the CDR3 is TGTGCCAGCAGTTCCACTTCATTACAGGGGGCTGGCAAAAACATTCAGTACTTC.